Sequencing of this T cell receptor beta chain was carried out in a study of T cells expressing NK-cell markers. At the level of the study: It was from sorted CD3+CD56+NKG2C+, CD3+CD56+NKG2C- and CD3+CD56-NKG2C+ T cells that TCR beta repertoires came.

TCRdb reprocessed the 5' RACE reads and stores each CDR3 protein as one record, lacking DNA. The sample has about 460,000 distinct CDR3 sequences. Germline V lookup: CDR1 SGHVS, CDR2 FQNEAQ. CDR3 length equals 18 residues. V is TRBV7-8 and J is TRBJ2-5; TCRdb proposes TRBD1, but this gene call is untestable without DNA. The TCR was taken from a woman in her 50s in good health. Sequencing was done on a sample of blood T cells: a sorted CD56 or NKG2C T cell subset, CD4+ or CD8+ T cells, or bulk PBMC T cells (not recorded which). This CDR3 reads CASSFISRGARFQETQYF.